The entry that follows covers one TCR beta chain sequence. Its antigen is currently unknown. The V end lost 4 bases, the J end lost 5 bases, and 10 bases lay between the germline ends. Per the germline V gene, CDR1 is SGHTA and CDR2 is FQGNSA. The CDR3 covers 13 residues. The data derive from a study of T cell responses to AZD1222 COVID-19 vaccine. Study-level information: Pooled samples include second doses given at about 4 or 12 weeks. Study results and limitations: AZD1222 recipients seropositive at baseline numbered only 5 or 6. The study found Spike-specific TCR breadth and depth rose after two AZD1222 doses. A reported finding is that nearly half of spike-specific TCRs target unmutated variant regions.

The table came from immunoSEQ multiplex PCR; TCRdb's copy has only in-frame clones and leaves some out. The sample contains 90,000 to 120,000 clones, approximately 86% of which appear only once. The sample consisted of peripheral blood, taken on day 0 of AZD1222 vaccination. The sequence was obtained from an adult in good health. The chain joins TRBV7-2 to TRBJ2-3; no definite D call. In DNA, the CDR3 is TGTGCCAGCAGCTCCCCCCTGGGAGATACGCAGTATTTT. This codes for CASSSPLGDTQYF.